These T cell receptor beta chains were read from a single sample in a study of cytomegalovirus exposure and HLA in healthy donors. Profiling relied on immunoSEQ multiplex PCR, and the TCRdb table lists in-frame clones only, not all of them. The sample has some 120,000 clones, nearly 80% seen once; the top ten hold roughly 5.9%. Sequencing was carried out using PBMCs. The receptors come from a woman in her thirties or forties in good health and CMV-seronegative. Both conserved end residues are part of each CDR3. The D gene is left open where the match is weak. Expanded clones get a size class; other rows say once, few or many, or leave the size out.

D gene,J gene,clone size,V gene,CDR3 protein,CDR3 DNA
TRBD2,TRBJ2-1,.,TRBV28,CASSYQLAGGPRDEQFF,TGTGCCAGCAGTTATCAGCTAGCGGGAGGGCCACGCGATGAGCAGTTCTTC
TRBD2,TRBJ2-1,.,TRBV11-2,CASSLDAGGYNEQFF,TGTGCCAGCAGCTTAGACGCGGGGGGATACAATGAGCAGTTCTTC
TRBD2,TRBJ2-1,.,TRBV9,CASSERAGGYNEQFF,TGTGCCAGCAGCGAAAGAGCGGGAGGGTACAATGAGCAGTTCTTC
TRBD1,TRBJ1-1,.,TRBV2,CASRDRGRANTEAFF,TGTGCCAGCAGGGACAGGGGCAGGGCGAACACTGAAGCTTTCTTT
.,TRBJ1-6,.,TRBV4-1,CASTPRADSGSPLHF,TGCGCCAGCACCCCAAGGGCAGATTCGGGGTCACCCCTCCACTTT
.,TRBJ2-6,.,TRBV6-5,CATGRGGGANVLTF,TGTGCCACCGGGAGAGGTGGTGGGGCCAACGTCCTGACTTTC
.,TRBJ2-2,.,TRBV11-2,CASSLAQATGELFF,TGTGCCAGCAGCTTAGCGCAAGCCACCGGGGAGCTGTTTTTT
TRBD1,TRBJ1-5,.,TRBV5-7,CASRGGQGCKYNRPQHF,TGTGCCAGCAGGGGGGGACAGGGTTGCAAGTACAATCGGCCCCAGCATTTT
.,TRBJ1-6,.,TRBV6-1,CASSEVGGIYSPLHF,TGTGCCAGCAGTGAAGTCGGGGGGATCTATTCACCCCTCCACTTT
TRBD1,TRBJ1-1,.,TRBV18,CASSGQPGQGANAAFF,TGTGCCAGCTCCGGCCAACCGGGACAGGGGGCGAACGCGGCTTTCTTT
.,TRBJ1-1,.,TRBV6-5,CASSYSAGMNTEAFF,TGTGCCAGCAGTTACTCCGCAGGGATGAACACTGAAGCTTTCTTT
TRBD1,TRBJ1-6,few,TRBV7-2,CASSFPEGTGGNSPLHF,TGTGCCAGCAGCTTCCCGGAGGGGACAGGGGGAAATTCACCCCTCCACTTT
.,TRBJ1-1,once,TRBV6-1,CASTSPTSADTEAFF,TGTGCCAGCACCTCACCTACATCGGCGGACACTGAAGCTTTCTTT
TRBD2,TRBJ2-3,.,TRBV7-2,CASSPRTSGRSFTDTQYF,TGTGCCAGCAGCCCTAGGACTAGCGGGAGATCCTTCACAGATACGCAGTATTTT
.,TRBJ1-2,.,TRBV4-1,CASSQPIGDLYGYTF,TGCGCCAGCAGCCAACCTATCGGTGATCTCTATGGCTACACCTTC
.,TRBJ2-7,few,TRBV15,CATSRAPSSEQYF,TGTGCCACCAGCAGAGCCCCGAGTTCCGAGCAGTACTTC
TRBD1,TRBJ2-5,.,TRBV5-1,CASSSGQGAGETQYF,TGCGCCAGCAGCTCGGGACAGGGGGCGGGAGAGACCCAGTACTTC
TRBD2,TRBJ2-1,.,TRBV6-1,CASPASGSYNEQFF,TGTGCCAGCCCAGCTAGCGGGTCCTACAATGAGCAGTTCTTC
.,TRBJ1-1,.,TRBV5-1,CASSPIQANTEAFF,TGCGCCAGCAGTCCAATACAGGCGAACACTGAAGCTTTCTTT
TRBD2,TRBJ2-3,few,TRBV4-1,CASSHRGSGRSPDTQYF,TGCGCCAGCAGCCACCGGGGGAGCGGGAGGAGCCCAGATACGCAGTATTTT
.,TRBJ2-1,few,TRBV10-2,CASLKYNEQFF,TGCGCCAGCCTAAAATACAATGAGCAGTTCTTC
.,TRBJ2-7,.,TRBV28,CASSFPAASSYEQYF,TGTGCCAGCAGTTTTCCGGCCGCTAGCTCCTACGAGCAGTACTTC
TRBD1,TRBJ2-1,few,TRBV10-3,CAHGAGGINEQFF,TGTGCCCACGGGGCAGGGGGCATCAATGAGCAGTTCTTC
TRBD1,TRBJ2-7,.,TRBV28,CASSIGGTGSNEQYF,TGTGCCAGCAGCATAGGTGGGACAGGGTCGAACGAGCAGTACTTC
.,TRBJ1-1,.,TRBV5-1,CASSRTVRGTEAFF,TGCGCCAGCAGCCGGACAGTGCGCGGCACTGAAGCTTTCTTT
.,TRBJ1-1,few,TRBV6-5,CASFPGLPGGTEAFF,TGTGCCAGCTTCCCGGGCCTCCCGGGGGGCACTGAAGCTTTCTTT
.,TRBJ1-1,.,TRBV9,CASSVAKGQGRNTEAFF,TGTGCCAGCAGCGTAGCTAAGGGCCAGGGGAGGAACACTGAAGCTTTCTTT